The entry below gives a single TCR beta chain sequence along with its context. Assay: immunoSEQ multiplex PCR; the TCRdb copy retains only in-frame clones and omits some. The table shows some 200,000 clones, with roughly 86% occurring only once. This specimen belongs to a study of blood T cell repertoires in COVID-19. Individuals aged roughly 18 to 100 years were recruited from fewer than 30 US areas. Deletions cut 3 bases from V and 2 bases from J, with 13 bases between. Germline V gene sequence: CDR1 SNHLY, CDR2 FYNNEI. The CDR3 has 15 amino acids. This TCR was sampled from a man aged 18 to 29 with acute COVID-19. The rearrangement uses TRBV2 and TRBJ1-2; no reliable D call. Source material: PBMCs or T cells enriched from blood (not recorded which). The CDR3 protein is CASSDSVPGNYGYTF. The CDR3 nucleotides are TGTGCCAGCAGTGACTCGGTCCCAGGAAACTATGGCTACACCTTC.